This T cell receptor (beta chain) was sequenced during a study of graft-versus-host responses after intestinal transplantation. The overall study: Every transplant recipient was induced with anti-thymocyte globulin, then maintained on tacrolimus and steroids for about three years. Study findings and constraints: Circulating GvH clone levels at their peak were associated with HvG declines (early post-transplant). Ileal or blood samples showed some GvH clones first, and such clones were also found in recipient marrow. Clonal ratios of graft-versus-host to host-versus-graft in allografts were high for patients exhibiting graft-donor T cell macrochimerism.

The CDR3 length is 17 residues. Germline V gene sequence: CDR1 MNHEY, CDR2 SMNVEV (reference sequence). Unmatched junction bases numbered 8, after V lost 5 bases and J lost 1 base. This table comes from immunoSEQ multiplex PCR, and its TCRdb copy is limited to in-frame clones, with some not included. Counted here are 80,000 to 90,000 clones, 92% occurring once; the ten biggest clones make up roughly 0.31%. On this clone itself: As yet, its antigen is unknown.

This TCR was sampled from a human donor who received an intestinal transplant. The V call is TRBV27, the J call TRBJ2-1; TRBD2 matches 10 bases. The starting material was unstimulated CD4+ T cells sorted from spleen or lymph node cells, obtained before intestinal transplant. This chain's CDR3 is CASSPPSSGSSYNEQFF. The CDR3 DNA reads TGTGCCAGCAGTCCTCCCTCTAGCGGGAGTTCCTACAATGAGCAGTTCTTC.